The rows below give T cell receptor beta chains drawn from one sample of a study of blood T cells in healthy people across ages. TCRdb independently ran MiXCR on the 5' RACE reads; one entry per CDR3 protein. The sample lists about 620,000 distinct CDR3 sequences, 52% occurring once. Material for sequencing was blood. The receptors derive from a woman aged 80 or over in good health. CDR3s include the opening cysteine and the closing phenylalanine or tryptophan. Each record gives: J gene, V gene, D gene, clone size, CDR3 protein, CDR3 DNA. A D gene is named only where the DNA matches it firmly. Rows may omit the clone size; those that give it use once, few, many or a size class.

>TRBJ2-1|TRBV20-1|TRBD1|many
CSAQLRTGGNEQFF
TGCAGTGCCCAACTTCGGACAGGGGGCAATGAGCAGTTCTTC
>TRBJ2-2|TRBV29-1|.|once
CSVATVNTGGLFF
TGCAGCGTTGCGACAGTGAACACCGGGGGGCTGTTTTTT
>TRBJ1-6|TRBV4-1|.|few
CASSPRVVNLPLHF
TGCGCCAGCAGCCCCCGAGTAGTTAATTTACCCCTCCACTTT
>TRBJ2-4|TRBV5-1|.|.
CASSLYSGDSSIQYF
TGCGCCAGCAGCTTGTACTCGGGGGACAGCTCCATTCAGTACTTC
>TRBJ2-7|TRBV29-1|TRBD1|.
CSVRTGDMDEQYF
TGCAGCGTTCGGACAGGGGATATGGATGAGCAGTACTTC
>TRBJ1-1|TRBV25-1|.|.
CASSEMWNTEAFF
TGTGCCAGCAGTGAAATGTGGAACACTGAAGCTTTCTTT
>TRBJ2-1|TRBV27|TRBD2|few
CASSRRLAGFEFF
TGTGCCAGCAGTCGGAGACTAGCGGGATTTGAGTTCTTC
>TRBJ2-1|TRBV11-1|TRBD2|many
CASSLPRTSGMTTNEQFF
TGTGCCAGCAGCTTACCCCGGACTAGCGGGATGACTACAAATGAGCAGTTCTTC
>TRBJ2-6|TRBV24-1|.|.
CATSDPGLGANVLTF
TGTGCCACCAGTGATCCAGGACTGGGGGCCAACGTCCTGACTTTC
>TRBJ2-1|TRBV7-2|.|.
CASSLATGSYNGQFF
TGTGCCAGCAGCTTAGCTACGGGCTCCTACAATGGGCAGTTCTTC
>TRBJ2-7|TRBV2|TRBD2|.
CASSPSGRPVWVEQYF
TGTGCCAGCAGTCCTAGCGGGCGGCCCGTCTGGGTCGAGCAGTACTTC
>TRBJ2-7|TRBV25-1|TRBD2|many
CASSEYTGLAGIGASEQYF
TGTGCCAGCAGTGAATATACCGGACTAGCGGGAATCGGCGCCTCCGAGCAGTACTTC
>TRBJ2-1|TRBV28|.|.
CASSFRRNEQFF
TGTGCCAGCAGTTTCCGGCGTAATGAGCAGTTCTTC
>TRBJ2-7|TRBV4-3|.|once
CASRQDFSGYEQYF
TGCGCCAGCCGCCAAGATTTTTCGGGTTACGAGCAGTACTTC
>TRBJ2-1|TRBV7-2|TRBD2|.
CASSLVGLAGPKEQFF
TGTGCCAGCAGCTTAGTGGGACTAGCGGGACCGAAGGAGCAGTTCTTC
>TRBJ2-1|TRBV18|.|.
CASSPFEGGNEQFF
TGTGCCAGCTCACCTTTTGAGGGAGGCAATGAGCAGTTCTTC
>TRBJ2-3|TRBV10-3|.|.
CAITDSTLTDTQYF
TGTGCCATCACCGACAGTACTCTGACAGATACGCAGTATTTT
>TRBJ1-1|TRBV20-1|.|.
CSARYREGEAFF
TGCAGTGCTAGATACAGGGAGGGTGAAGCTTTCTTT
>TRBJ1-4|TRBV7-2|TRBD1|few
CASSARTGTNEKLFF
TGTGCCAGCAGCGCCCGGACAGGGACTAATGAAAAACTGTTTTTT
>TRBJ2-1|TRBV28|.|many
CATAPPLNAEQFF
TGTGCCACCGCGCCTCCATTGAACGCTGAGCAGTTCTTC
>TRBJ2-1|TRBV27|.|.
CASSPRQSNEQFF
TGTGCCAGCAGTCCTCGTCAGTCCAATGAGCAGTTCTTC
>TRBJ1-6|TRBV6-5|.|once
CASSYSRRRGYNSPLHF
TGTGCCAGCAGTTACTCGAGGCGGAGAGGTTATAATTCACCCCTCCACTTT
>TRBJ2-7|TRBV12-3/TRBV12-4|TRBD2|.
CAGSRTSGSYEQYF
TGTGCCGGCAGTCGGACTAGCGGCTCCTACGAGCAGTACTTC
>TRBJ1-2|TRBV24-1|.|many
CATYDNRDTIGGYTF
TGTGCCACCTATGATAACCGGGACACCATTGGGGGCTACACCTTC
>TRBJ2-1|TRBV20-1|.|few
CSVGKDQYNEQFF
TGCAGTGTCGGCAAAGACCAATACAATGAGCAGTTCTTC
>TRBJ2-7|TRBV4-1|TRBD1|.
CASSQPRDRSYEQYF
TGCGCCAGCAGCCAACCACGGGACAGGTCCTACGAGCAGTACTTC
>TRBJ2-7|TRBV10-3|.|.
CAISDVGSYNEQYF
TGTGCCATCAGTGATGTGGGCTCCTACAATGAGCAGTACTTC
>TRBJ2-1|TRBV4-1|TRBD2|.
CTSSQSAGEYNEQFF
TGCACCAGCAGCCAATCGGCGGGAGAGTACAATGAGCAGTTCTTC
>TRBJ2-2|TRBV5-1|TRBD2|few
CASSSRAGDTGELFF
TGCGCCAGTTCATCTAGAGCGGGAGACACCGGGGAGCTGTTTTTT
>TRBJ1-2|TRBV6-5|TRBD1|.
CASSYGQGAGYGYTF
TGTGCCAGCAGTTACGGCCAGGGGGCTGGATATGGCTACACCTTC
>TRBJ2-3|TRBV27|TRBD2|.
CASSFSSGSRNTQYF
TGTGCCAGCAGTTTCTCTAGCGGGAGTAGAAATACGCAGTATTTT
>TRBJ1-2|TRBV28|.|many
CASSATNGGYTF
TGTGCCAGCAGCGCGACAAACGGTGGCTACACCTTC
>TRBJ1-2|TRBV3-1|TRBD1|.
CASSARTGKYGYTF
TGTGCCAGCAGCGCCCGGACAGGAAAGTATGGCTACACCTTC
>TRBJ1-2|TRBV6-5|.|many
CASSYSRGNGYTF
TGTGCCAGCAGTTACTCGCGGGGGAATGGCTACACCTTC
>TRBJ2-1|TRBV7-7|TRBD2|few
CASSHDGGGGQFF
TGTGCCAGCAGCCACGACGGGGGGGGCGGGCAGTTCTTC
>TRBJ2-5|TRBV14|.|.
CASSLSARPQYF
TGTGCCAGCAGCCTCTCAGCCCGGCCCCAGTACTTC
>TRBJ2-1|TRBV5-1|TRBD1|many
CASSLEGQGSYNEQFF
TGCGCCAGCAGCTTGGAGGGACAGGGGTCTTACAATGAGCAGTTCTTC
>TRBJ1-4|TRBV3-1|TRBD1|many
CASSQGQGVEKLFF
TGTGCCAGCAGCCAAGGACAGGGTGTTGAAAAACTGTTTTTT
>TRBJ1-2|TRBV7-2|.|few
CASSLGGGDYGYTF
TGTGCCAGCAGTTTAGGGGGAGGGGATTATGGCTACACCTTC